This is a list of T cell receptor beta chains from one sample in a study of OX40 agonist ivuxolimab in advanced cancers. TCRdb keeps only in-frame clones here, not all; method: immunoSEQ multiplex PCR. This sample has 20,000 to 25,000 clones, with 80% to 85% found just once. The sample was CD4+ or CD8+ T cells sorted from blood, taken in a trial of the OX40 agonist ivuxolimab. The receptors come from an adult with an advanced solid tumor such as melanoma, head and neck, liver or kidney cancer. CDR3s include the opening cysteine and the closing phenylalanine or tryptophan. The D gene is left open where the match is weak.

d_call: NA
v_call: TRBV7-9
cdr3_aa: CASSLGRGYTF

d_call: NA
v_call: TRBV5-1
cdr3_aa: CARSSNEQFF

d_call: NA
v_call: TRBV6-5
cdr3_aa: CASSYSRLARGYTF

d_call: TRBD1
v_call: TRBV5-1
cdr3_aa: CASRDSTYEQYF

d_call: NA
v_call: TRBV5-4
cdr3_aa: CASSLSAGDNEQFF

d_call: TRBD1
v_call: TRBV6-6
cdr3_aa: CASSFLGQVDETQYF

d_call: NA
v_call: TRBV5-4
cdr3_aa: CASSLGESYEQYF

d_call: NA
v_call: TRBV29-1
cdr3_aa: CSVKRGSGELFF

d_call: NA
v_call: TRBV27
cdr3_aa: CASSLLRTGMTNYGYTF

d_call: NA
v_call: TRBV7-2
cdr3_aa: CASSSLDPLLATNEKLFF

d_call: NA
v_call: TRBV28
cdr3_aa: CASSLWPENYGYTF

d_call: NA
v_call: TRBV29-1
cdr3_aa: CSVEVAGGPGELFF

d_call: TRBD2
v_call: TRBV7-6
cdr3_aa: CASSSLAGSYNEQFF

d_call: TRBD1
v_call: TRBV5-4
cdr3_aa: CASSLARTGYYGYTF

d_call: NA
v_call: TRBV27
cdr3_aa: CASSLGSPNTEAFF

d_call: NA
v_call: TRBV28
cdr3_aa: CASRPSDSYGYTF

d_call: NA
v_call: TRBV15
cdr3_aa: CATSMIGSGGYTF

d_call: NA
v_call: TRBV7-9
cdr3_aa: CASRKPGQYTEAFF

d_call: NA
v_call: TRBV11-2
cdr3_aa: CASSLPGTGNTIYF

d_call: NA
v_call: TRBV9
cdr3_aa: CASSEGGNEKLFF

d_call: NA
v_call: TRBV7-9
cdr3_aa: CASGPTVSNTEAFF

d_call: TRBD2
v_call: TRBV5-1
cdr3_aa: CASSLKLAGNTGELFF

d_call: NA
v_call: TRBV6-5
cdr3_aa: CASSYSISYEQYF

d_call: TRBD1
v_call: TRBV4-1
cdr3_aa: CASSQKETGGTGELFF

d_call: NA
v_call: TRBV9
cdr3_aa: CASSVSASSYEQYF